The next 2 T cell receptor beta chains were all read from a single sample in a study of T cells in Graves' hyperthyroidism and ophthalmopathy. TCR beta CDR3 regions were amplified from RNA transcripts. HTBI primers were used for first-round RT-PCR of the TCR CDR3. Via MiXCR, TCRdb re-called the multiplex PCR reads, giving one row per CDR3 protein. Found here are about 560,000 distinct CDR3 sequences, around 46% of them singletons; the top ten hold 8.2%. The sample taken for sequencing was peripheral blood or thyroid tissue (not recorded which). The source of these receptors is a young woman with Graves' hyperthyroidism.

The chain is built from TRBV9 and TRBJ2-7; TRBD2 agrees at 11 bases. The CDR3 has 16 residues. V trimming: 4 bases; J trimming: 0 bases; junction bases outside the gene matches: 6. Germline CDR1 reads SGDLS; CDR2 reads YYNGEE. CDR3 DNA sequence: TGTGCCAGCAGCTCTGCAACTAGCGGGAGCTCCTACGAGCAGTACTTC. This sequence encodes CASSSATSGSSYEQYF.

J is TRBJ1-1 and V is TRBV9; D is ambiguous. This CDR3 is 14 amino acids long. The germline V gene has CDR1 SGDLS and CDR2 YYNGEE. Trimming removed 0 bases at V and 4 bases at J, with 10 bases between. CDR3 sequence: CASSVDITGTEAFF. CDR3 DNA sequence: TGTGCCAGCAGCGTAGATATTACGGGCACTGAAGCTTTCTTT. The variable domain in full, with the rest retrieved from reference TRBV9 and TRBJ1-1, is DSGVTQTPKHLITATGQRVTLRCSPRSGDLSVYWYQQSLDQGLQFLIQYYNGEERAKGNILERFSAQQFPDLHSELNLSSLELGDSALYFCASSVDITGTEAFFGQGTRLTVV.